This is a list of T cell receptor beta chains from one sample in a study of blood T cell repertoires in COVID-19. TCRdb's copy holds only in-frame clones and misses some; the assay was immunoSEQ multiplex PCR. This table holds roughly 120,000 clones, 92% found once. Sequencing input: peripheral blood. The receptors here all came from a man in his fifties or sixties with COVID-19, enrolled during active disease. The CDR3 runs from the conserved cysteine through the conserved F or W. D genes are given only for firm matches. Only some rows state a clone size, as once, few, many or a class for expanded clones.

CDR3	DNA	size	V	D	J
CASSLTGALWDTIYF	TGCGCCAGCAGCTTAACAGGGGCCCTTTGGGACACCATATATTTT	.	TRBV5-1	TRBD1	TRBJ1-3
CASSYAGSNEQYF	TGTGCCAGCAGTTATGCGGGTAGCAACGAGCAGTACTTC	once	TRBV6-6	.	TRBJ2-7
CASSLRQAYEQYF	TGTGCCAGCAGTTTAAGGCAGGCCTACGAGCAGTACTTC	.	TRBV12-3/TRBV12-4	.	TRBJ2-7
CASSYSQGHYGYTF	TGTGCCAGCAGTTACTCACAGGGTCACTATGGCTACACCTTC	.	TRBV6-5	.	TRBJ1-2
CASRPKLNEKLFF	TGTGCCAGCAGGCCCAAACTTAATGAAAAACTGTTTTTT	.	TRBV3-1/TRBV3-2	.	TRBJ1-4
CASSSPRDDGLAGVPQSTDTQYF	TGTGCCAGCAGTTCCCCTCGAGACGACGGACTAGCGGGAGTCCCTCAATCCACAGATACGCAGTATTTT	once	TRBV28	TRBD2	TRBJ2-3
CSVGRTGDGTGELFF	TGCAGCGTCGGGAGGACAGGGGACGGCACCGGGGAGCTGTTTTTT	few	TRBV29-1	TRBD1	TRBJ2-2
CASSTGGGYTF	TGTGCCAGCAGTACAGGGGGTGGCTACACCTTC	.	TRBV2	TRBD1	TRBJ1-2
CASSQGRDTEAFF	TGTGCCAGCAGTCAAGGGAGGGACACTGAAGCTTTCTTT	.	TRBV9	.	TRBJ1-1
CASSLGLAGETDTQYF	TGCGCCAGCAGCTTAGGGCTAGCGGGTGAGACAGATACGCAGTATTTT	.	TRBV5-1	TRBD2	TRBJ2-3